The 25 T cell receptor beta chains reported below all come from one sample, sequenced in a study of cytotoxic CD8 clonotypes in ibrutinib-treated CLL. The repertoire was sequenced with immunoSEQ multiplex PCR; TCRdb's copy has only in-frame clones and lacks some. The sample has 65,000 to 85,000 clones; over 65% are singletons. Sequencing was performed on PBMCs, taken after 24 months of ibrutinib treatment. These receptors all come from a human donor with chronic lymphocytic leukemia.

In this sample, this clone turned up once. V gene TRBV18 combines with J gene TRBJ2-7; D unresolved. The V and J ends lost 3 bases and 0 bases respectively, with 9 bases between them. CDR1 and CDR2 (germline): KGHSH, LQKENI. This CDR3 contains 14 residues. CDR3 in DNA: TGTGCCAGCTCACCCTCCAGGAGCTCCTACGAGCAGTACTTC. It codes for CASSPSRSSYEQYF.

This clone was found once. The chain joins TRBV7-3 to TRBJ2-1; maybe TRBD2 (6 bases). V lost 2 bases and J lost 0, with 17 bases in between. Germline values: CDR1 SGHTA, CDR2 FQGTGA. The CDR3 totals 18 residues. Written as DNA, the CDR3 is TGTGCCAGCAGCTTAGAAGGATTGGGGGGTCTCTCCTACAATGAGCAGTTCTTC. It codes for CASSLEGLGGLSYNEQFF.

The V call is TRBV7-9, the J call TRBJ1-3, with D unclear. The CDR3 extends over 16 amino acids. The germline V gene has CDR1 SEHNR and CDR2 FQNEAQ (reference sequence). V gave up 6 bases and J gave up 0 bases, with 15 bases separating them. CDR3 amino acids: CASSPPLGSSGNTIYF. Here the CDR3 DNA reads TGTGCCAGCAGTCCCCCCCTCGGGTCCTCTGGAAACACCATATATTTT.

The chain carries TRBV27 and TRBJ2-1; D is unresolved. Trimming removed 1 base at V and 0 bases at J, with 10 bases between. CDR1 MNHEY and CDR2 SMNVEV come from the germline V gene (reference sequence). This CDR3 comprises 16 residues. This CDR3 is CASSLLLSTSYNEQFF. DNA of the CDR3: TGTGCCAGCAGTTTATTGCTCTCTACCTCCTACAATGAGCAGTTCTTC.

V is TRBV10-3 and J is TRBJ2-2; D gene unclear. In germline, CDR1 is ENHRY, CDR2 SYGVKD. The CDR3 has 15 residues. Deletions cut 6 bases from V and 0 bases from J, with 11 bases between. CDR3 loop: CAIRREVANTGELFF. The CDR3 nucleotides read TGTGCCATCAGGCGAGAGGTAGCGAACACCGGGGAGCTGTTTTTT.

V and J are TRBV27 and TRBJ2-2, with no clear D. Looked up from germline, CDR1 is MNHEY and CDR2 is SMNVEV (reference sequence). The CDR3 totals 12 residues. The V and J ends lost 4 bases and 7 bases respectively, with 7 bases between them. The CDR3 coding sequence is TGTGCCAGCAGTTCCCCCCGCGGGGAGCTGTTTTTT. Translation gives CASSSPRGELFF.

Written as DNA, the CDR3 is TGTGCCAGCAGCGTTGGCGTCGGAACTGAAGCTTTCTTT. Encoded protein: CASSVGVGTEAFF. The V gene is TRBV9, the J gene TRBJ1-1; D is unclear. CDR1 is SGDLS, CDR2 YYNGEE, per germline. This CDR3 spans 13 amino acids. V shed 2 bases and J shed 5 bases, with 10 bases lying between them.

The V call is TRBV7-2, the J call TRBJ1-4; no clear D gene. Trimming took off 1 base at V and 0 bases at J, with 9 bases between the two ends. The CDR3 contains 16 residues. The germline gives CDR1 SGHTA, CDR2 FQGNSA. The CDR3 nucleotides are TGTGCCAGCAGCTTAGGTTTGACTACAACTAATGAAAAACTGTTTTTT. Its translation: CASSLGLTTTNEKLFF.

V and J are TRBV7-9 and TRBJ1-3, with a possible D match to TRBD1 (5 bases). Per the germline V gene, CDR1 is SEHNR and CDR2 is FQNEAQ (reference sequence). This CDR3 contains 14 residues. Trimming removed 7 bases from V and 10 bases from J, with 20 bases in between. CDR3 in DNA: TGTGCCAGCATCCTCGGGACCCTCCAGGGTACCATATATTTT. This sequence encodes CASILGTLQGTIYF.

Judged by abundance, this clone is medium-sized. For the CDR3, the DNA is TGTGCCAGCAGCTTAACACGATGGAACACTGAAGCTTTCTTT. Translating gives CASSLTRWNTEAFF. This chain joins TRBV7-2 and TRBJ1-1, with D uncertain. The V gene lost 2 bases and the J gene lost 1 base, with 8 bases spanning the gap. This CDR3 contains 14 residues. Germline V gives CDR1 SGHTA, CDR2 FQGNSA.

V usage is TRBV5-1 and J usage is TRBJ2-2, with D uncertain. CDR1 SGHRS and CDR2 YFSETQ come from the germline V gene. Between the trimmed V and J ends, which lost 5 bases and 1 base, there was a span of 9 bases. This CDR3 comprises 14 residues. The CDR3 DNA sequence: TGCGCCAGCAGGCAAACCGAGAACACCGGGGAGCTGTTTTTT. This translates into CASRQTENTGELFF.

J is TRBJ2-7 and V is TRBV5-3; TRBD1 is a possible D gene (5 bases). TRBV5-3 is labeled an ORF, and its function is uncertain. The CDR3 is 14 amino acids. The V gene lost 2 bases and the J gene lost 1 base, with 10 bases spanning the gap. CDR3: CARSLPDSSYEQYF. CDR3 DNA: TGTGCCAGAAGCTTACCCGACAGTTCCTACGAGCAGTACTTC.

The V gene is TRBV7-2, the J gene TRBJ2-1; D gene ambiguous. Germline lookup yields CDR1 SGHTA and CDR2 FQGNSA. The length of the CDR3 is 15 residues. V lost 5 bases and J 9 bases, leaving 20 bases between the germline ends. The DNA of the CDR3 is TGTGCCAGCAGCCCTCCGAGTTCCCGGTGGGGTGAGCAGTTCTTC. It yields the protein CASSPPSSRWGEQFF.

This chain links TRBV28 with TRBJ2-7, with 12 positions matching TRBD2. The CDR3 covers 18 residues. Germline assignment: CDR1 MDHEN and CDR2 SYDVKM. J lost 2 bases, V lost 3 bases, and 11 bases had no gene match. CDR3 region: CASSFLLAGGRNTYEQYF. The CDR3 DNA follows: TGTGCCAGCAGTTTTCTTCTAGCGGGAGGGAGAAACACCTACGAGCAGTACTTC.

This clone has just a few counts. The chain's CDR3 is CASSFLPGANTEAFF. CDR3 bases: TGTGCCAGCAGCTTTTTGCCAGGGGCGAACACTGAAGCTTTCTTT. The chain links TRBV7-9 to TRBJ1-1; TRBD1 is a possible D gene (6 bases). Germline V lookup: CDR1 SEHNR, CDR2 FQNEAQ (reference sequence). The CDR3 runs to 15 residues. Trimming left V 3 bases short and J 1 base short, with 12 bases between.

The rearrangement joins TRBV27 to TRBJ1-2; 7 bases map to TRBD1. This CDR3 has 13 amino acids. Looked up from germline, CDR1 is MNHEY and CDR2 is SMNVEV (reference sequence). With V trimmed by 5 bases and J by 4 bases, 4 bases remained unmatched. CDR3 amino acids: CASSPTGTYGYTF. The CDR3 nucleotides read TGTGCCAGCAGTCCGACAGGGACCTATGGCTACACCTTC.

V is TRBV5-1 and J is TRBJ2-5; weak D call: TRBD2 (5 bases). CDR1 and CDR2 from the germline V gene are SGHRS and YFSETQ. V lost 4 bases and J 2 bases, leaving 12 bases between the germline ends. The CDR3 runs to 14 residues. For the CDR3, the DNA is TGCGCCAGCAGCCCCGGACTCCCGCAAGAGACCCAGTACTTC. It codes for CASSPGLPQETQYF.

The chain employs TRBV30 and TRBJ2-3, with D tentatively TRBD2 (6 bases). This CDR3 is 10 amino acids long. Germline V gives CDR1 GTSNPN, CDR2 SVGIG (reference sequence). CDR3 DNA sequence: TGTTCGGGGGGCACAGATACGCAGTATTTT. It specifies CSGGTDTQYF.

This chain joins TRBV10-2 and TRBJ2-7, with 10 bases identical to TRBD2. Trimming removed 5 bases from V and 3 bases from J; junction bases left unmatched: 1. This CDR3 contains 13 residues. The germline V gene encodes CDR1 WSHSY and CDR2 SAAADI. CDR3: CASSTSGNYEQYF. CDR3 nucleotides: TGCGCCAGCAGTACTAGCGGGAACTACGAGCAGTACTTC.

V is TRBV5-5 and J is TRBJ2-7, with D possibly being TRBD1 (5 bases). The CDR3 is 12 residues long. Trimming removed 4 bases at V and 7 bases at J, with 12 bases between. The germline CDR1 and CDR2 sequences are SGHKS and YYEKEE (reference sequence). The CDR3 nucleotides read TGTGCCAGCAGCCTGCCAGGGTTTGAGCAGTACTTC. Translating it yields CASSLPGFEQYF.

This CDR3 reads CASSLGTSGSGELFF. Written as DNA, the CDR3 is TGCGCCAGCAGCTTGGGTACTAGCGGCTCCGGGGAGCTGTTTTTT. The V and J genes are TRBV5-1 and TRBJ2-2, with 8 bases matching TRBD2. CDR3 size: 15 residues. V lost 0 bases to trimming and J lost 6 bases; unmatched junction nucleotides: 4. Germline V gene data show CDR1 as SGHRS and CDR2 as YFSETQ.

The chain joins TRBV5-1 to TRBJ1-5; D unresolved. Trimming left V 2 bases short and J 5 bases short, with 8 bases between. This CDR3 spans 13 amino acids. From germline, CDR1 is SGHRS and CDR2 YFSETQ. Written as DNA, the CDR3 is TGCGCCAGCAGCTTAACACCCTATCAGCCCCAGCATTTT. Translation: CASSLTPYQPQHF.

The chain combines TRBV23-1 with TRBJ1-2, with 7 bases lining up with TRBD1. TRBV23-1 falls under the ORF class, with uncertain function. Trimming took 2 bases from V and 2 from J; bases not matched to a gene: 5. This CDR3 spans 15 amino acids. CDR3 bases: TGCGCCAGCAGTCAACTCGACAGGGCAAACTATGGCTACACCTTC. Amino acid sequence: CASSQLDRANYGYTF.

The genes are TRBV10-3 and TRBJ2-7, with D possibly TRBD2 on 5 matching bases. V lost 4 bases and J 2 bases, leaving 9 bases between the germline ends. Germline CDR1 reads ENHRY; CDR2 reads SYGVKD. The CDR3 totals 13 residues. CDR3 nucleotides: TGTGCCATCAGTGTGGAGACTACCTACGAGCAGTACTTC. This codes for CAISVETTYEQYF.

The gene calls are TRBV20-1 and TRBJ1-3, with D unresolved. This CDR3 has 11 amino acids. The ends were cut back, 4 bases at V and 7 bases at J, with 8 bases in the middle. Germline values: CDR1 DFQATT, CDR2 SNEGSKA (reference sequence). CDR3 sequence: CSAKIGNTIYF. The CDR3 DNA sequence: TGCAGTGCTAAAATAGGGAACACCATATATTTT.